This TCR beta chain stems from a study of Graves' ophthalmopathy and Graves' hyperthyroidism. This clonotype showed up many times. Amplified material comprised TCR beta CDR3 regions derived from RNA transcripts. The first-round RT-PCR employed HTBI primers together with the Qiagen OneStep RT-PCR kit. A multiplex PCR was then performed as the second round. TCRdb reanalysed the multiplex PCR reads using MiXCR and keeps one entry per CDR3 protein. The sample gives approximately 150,000 distinct CDR3 sequences, 35% to 50% of which show up once; around 9.3% is in the top ten. Trimming stripped 4 bases from V and 5 bases from J, with 11 bases between. This CDR3 has 13 amino acids. Looked up from germline, CDR1 is KGHSH and CDR2 is LQKENI.

The origin of this receptor is a man aged 25 to 40 with Graves' ophthalmopathy. Sequenced input: peripheral blood. The gene calls are TRBV18 and TRBJ2-5, with D unresolved. For the CDR3, the DNA is TGTGCCAGCTCACGGGCCTCTGGGGAGACCCAGTACTTC. It codes for CASSRASGETQYF. Combining the CDR3 with reference TRBV18 and TRBJ2-5 gives the whole variable domain NAGVMQNPRHLVRRRGQEARLRCSPMKGHSHVYWYRQLPEEGLKFMVYLQKENIIDESGMPKERFSAEFPKEGPSILRIQQVVRGDSAAYFCASSRASGETQYFGPGTRLLVL.